These 3 T cell receptor beta chains were all obtained from the same sample, sequenced in a study of T cells in Graves' hyperthyroidism and ophthalmopathy. It was RNA transcripts that yielded the amplified TCR beta CDR3 regions. First-round RT-PCR with HTBI primers amplified the TCR CDR3 region. TCRdb reanalysed the multiplex PCR reads using MiXCR and keeps one entry per CDR3 protein. The repertoire includes about 290,000 distinct CDR3 sequences, around 13% of them detected once, and roughly 7.7% sits in the top ten. Specimen: blood. The receptors shown here come from a woman aged 40 to 55 with Graves' hyperthyroidism.

This clonotype was seen more than once but under ten times. The chain is built from TRBV19 and TRBJ1-2; TRBD1 matches at 11 bases. This CDR3 contains 13 residues. J was trimmed by 5 bases and V by 9 bases; bases with no gene match: 5. Germline lookup yields CDR1 LNHDA and CDR2 SQIVND (reference sequence). CDR3 protein: CASTGTGGYGYTF. CDR3 nucleotide sequence: TGTGCCAGCACCGGGACAGGGGGATATGGCTACACCTTC.

In this sample, this clonotype turned up many times. V is TRBV20-1 and J is TRBJ1-5, with TRBD1 matching over 7 bases. J gave up 4 bases and V 3 bases, and 3 bases lay outside the gene matches. Germline V gene data show CDR1 as DFQATT and CDR2 as SNEGSKA (reference sequence). The CDR3 loop spans 13 amino acids. CDR3 sequence: CSARTGHNQPQHF. The CDR3 nucleotides are TGCAGTGCTAGGACAGGGCATAATCAGCCCCAGCATTTT.

This clonotype was recorded many times. The chain uses TRBV5-1 and TRBJ2-1; 10 nucleotides align to TRBD2. Trimming cost V 0 bases and J 9 bases; bases outside gene matches: 6. The germline V gene has CDR1 SGHRS and CDR2 YFSETQ. The CDR3 loop spans 15 amino acids. CDR3: CASSLDPAGGSEQFF. The CDR3 coding sequence is TGCGCCAGCAGCTTGGATCCAGCGGGAGGGAGTGAGCAGTTCTTC.